One T cell receptor beta chain is described in this entry. The data were obtained in a study of blood T cell repertoires in COVID-19. Overall study: T cells, B-cell-depleted T cells, or PBMCs supplied cDNA or gDNA.

Profiled with immunoSEQ multiplex PCR; TCRdb holds only in-frame clones, not every one. The sample lists about 180,000 clones, around 85% occurring once. Participants' reported clinical history set cohort assignment. The V gene's germline CDR1 is SEHNR and CDR2 FQNEAQ (reference sequence). V gave up 4 bases and J gave up 7 bases, with 13 bases separating them. The CDR3 has 14 residues. The chain combines TRBV7-9 with TRBJ1-4; D not resolved. This sequence was found in a man between 40 and 49 years old who had recovered from COVID-19. The sequenced material came from PBMCs or T cells enriched from blood (not recorded which). CDR3 residues: CASSSQEAGEKLFF. The CDR3 DNA reads TGTGCCAGCAGCTCTCAGGAAGCGGGTGAAAAACTGTTTTTT.